This TCR beta chain was identified during a study of breast tumors, draining lymph nodes, adjacent tissues. There are many counts of this clonotype. TCRdb independently ran MiXCR on the multiplex PCR reads; one entry per CDR3 protein. Among 150,000 to 200,000 distinct CDR3 sequences, about 30% were seen once, and the ten largest hold about 4.1%. The lymph nodes were axillary draining lymph nodes from breast cancer patients. V was clipped by 5 bases and J by 7 bases; unmatched bases: 9. CDR1 SEHNR and CDR2 FQNEAQ come from the germline V gene (reference sequence). The CDR3 has 14 residues. The sample was axillary lymph node tissue. The chain has TRBV7-9 and TRBJ2-7, with 9 bases aligning to TRBD1. This clonotype was sampled from a female donor with breast cancer. Some clones in this sample may be carry-over from other donors' samples. CDR3: CASSTTQGAGEQYF. The CDR3 nucleotides read TGTGCCAGCAGCACAACACAGGGGGCGGGTGAGCAGTACTTC.